Following are 16 T cell receptor beta chains from one sample sequenced in a study of post-analysis software for immune sequencing data. General observations from the study: Roughly 5 TRBV segments, TRBV5-6, TRBV5-1 and TRBV20-1 among them, were found more frequent in patients than controls.

Their cognate antigens are unknown. Unique molecular identifiers had been added to the TCR beta cDNA libraries. One entry per CDR3 protein, called by TCRdb with MiXCR from the PCR reads. Of 600,000 to 700,000 distinct CDR3 sequences in the sample, about 60% are singletons; the top ten hold about 11%. The sample was blood. Source of these receptors: a girl under 10 years old with multiple sclerosis.

The sample holds a few counts of this clonotype. The rearrangement joins TRBV7-9 to TRBJ2-3; TRBD2 matches 9 bases. Per the germline V gene, CDR1 is SEHNR and CDR2 is FQNEAQ (reference sequence). V trimming: 2 bases; J trimming: 6 bases; junction bases outside the gene matches: 6. This CDR3 has 15 residues. The chain's CDR3 is CASSLTAGGRDTQYF. CDR3 nucleotide sequence: TGTGCCAGCAGCTTAACAGCGGGGGGTCGGGATACGCAGTATTTT.

V is TRBV2 and J is TRBJ2-5; 8 bases fit TRBD2. Germline V gene lookup returns CDR1 SNHLY and CDR2 FYNNEI. V was pared by 2 bases and J by 5 bases, with 19 bases of the junction left unmatched. This CDR3 is 19 amino acids long. The CDR3 DNA follows: TGTGCCAGCAGTGAAAGTTGGGTGGAGCGGGAGTTCGTACGGGAGACCCAGTACTTC. It translates to CASSESWVEREFVRETQYF.

CDR3 protein: CASSGALSSYNEQFF. CDR3 nucleotides: TGCGCCAGCAGCGGGGCCCTGAGCTCCTACAATGAGCAGTTCTTC. The rearrangement links TRBV4-3 to TRBJ2-1; weak D call: TRBD1 (5 bases). Germline V gene data show CDR1 as LGHNA and CDR2 as YSLEER. Trimming removed 5 bases from V and 0 bases from J, with 11 bases in between. The CDR3 has 15 residues.

As concerns this clonotype: The junction differs from germline at one of its ends, possibly a read error. The chain is built from TRBV7-9 and TRBJ1-1; D perhaps matches TRBD1 (5 bases). Looked up from germline, CDR1 is SEHNR and CDR2 is FQNEAQ (reference sequence). The CDR3 totals 15 residues. The CDR3 sequence is CASSLARAMNAEAFF. Written as DNA, the CDR3 is TGTGCCAGCAGCTTAGCCAGGGCTATGAACGCTGAAGCTTTCTTT. The full variable domain, in which reference TRBV7-9 and TRBJ1-1 provide the parts outside the CDR3, is DTGVSQNPRHKITKRGQNVTFRCDPISEHNRLYWYRQTLGQGPEFLTYFQNEAQLEKSRLLSDRFSAERPKGSFSTLEIQRTEQGDSAMYLCASSLARAMNAEAFFGQGTRLTVV.

The chain combines TRBV10-3 with TRBJ2-7; D remains ambiguous. V was trimmed by 6 bases and J by 6 bases, leaving 9 bases between them. CDR1 is ENHRY and CDR2 is SYGVKD in the germline V gene. The CDR3 length is 11 residues. Written as DNA, the CDR3 is TGTGCCATCAGAGAGGATGCCGAGCAGTACTTC. As protein: CAIREDAEQYF.

This clonotype was detected only once. The gene calls are TRBV28 and TRBJ2-4; TRBD1 might be the D (6 bases). V shed 3 bases and J shed 1 base, with 13 bases lying between them. CDR3 length: 16 amino acids. In germline, CDR1 is MDHEN, CDR2 SYDVKM. The CDR3 bases are TGTGCCAGCAGTTTTTCAGGGGCAGGGGCCAAAAACATTCAGTACTTC. Protein sequence: CASSFSGAGAKNIQYF.

V gene TRBV10-3 combines with J gene TRBJ2-1; D is undetermined. The germline V and J ends were trimmed by 0 bases and 9 bases, with 12 bases remaining between them. The CDR3 loop spans 14 amino acids. Germline V CDR1 and CDR2: ENHRY, SYGVKD. The DNA of the CDR3 is TGTGCCATCAGTGAGTCGTTGGAAGTTGGTGAGCAGTTCTTC. Encoded protein: CAISESLEVGEQFF.

Here the CDR3 reads CASSLSPAIGNQFF. CDR3 sequence (DNA): TGTGCCAGCAGTTTAAGCCCGGCTATAGGGAATCAGTTCTTC. The chain is built from TRBV12-3 or TRBV12-4 and TRBJ2-1; no firm D call. The CDR3 runs 14 residues. Trimming took 2 bases from V and 13 from J, leaving 18 bases between them.

There are a few counts of this clonotype. The V call is TRBV5-1, the J call TRBJ2-5; tentative D call: TRBD2 (6 bases). V lost 4 bases to trimming and J lost 2 bases, with 9 bases between them. CDR1 is SGHRS, CDR2 YFSETQ, per germline. CDR3 length: 13 amino acids. The CDR3: CASSLALQETQYF. The CDR3 DNA is TGCGCCAGCAGCCTAGCGTTACAAGAGACCCAGTACTTC.

This chain links TRBV20-1 with TRBJ2-1; D is undetermined. Germline CDR1 is DFQATT and CDR2 is SNEGSKA (reference sequence). The CDR3 is made up of 11 amino acids. The V and J ends lost 2 bases and 7 bases respectively, with 6 bases between them. The CDR3 protein is CSARISNEQFF. The CDR3 nucleotides are TGCAGTGCTAGAATTTCGAATGAGCAGTTCTTC.

The chain joins TRBV20-1 to TRBJ1-1, with D unresolved. In germline, CDR1 is DFQATT, CDR2 SNEGSKA (reference sequence). The CDR3 contains 14 residues. Between the trimmed V and J ends, which lost 6 bases and 2 bases, there was a span of 16 bases. CDR3 coding DNA: TGCAGTGCGGTAACAGAGCCTCTTAACACTGAAGCTTTCTTT. Amino acids: CSAVTEPLNTEAFF.

The CDR3 here is CASSLKSGGGYNEQFF. DNA of the CDR3: TGTGCCAGCAGCTTAAAGAGCGGGGGGGGTTACAATGAGCAGTTCTTC. The chain uses TRBV7-3 and TRBJ2-1; 10 bases map to TRBD2. Losses at the gene ends were 1 base for V and 4 bases for J; bases not matched to a gene: 4. The CDR3 has 16 amino acids. Germline lookup yields CDR1 SGHTA and CDR2 FQGTGA.

The chain uses TRBV18 and TRBJ2-3, with D unresolved. CDR3 size: 12 residues. Germline V gene data show CDR1 as KGHSH and CDR2 as LQKENI. Trimming stripped 6 bases from V and 5 bases from J, with 9 bases between. This chain's CDR3 is CASSGVKDTQYF. CDR3 bases: TGTGCCAGCTCCGGAGTCAAAGATACGCAGTATTTT. The full variable domain, with the rest looked up from reference TRBV18 and TRBJ2-3, is NAGVMQNPRHLVRRRGQEARLRCSPMKGHSHVYWYRQLPEEGLKFMVYLQKENIIDESGMPKERFSAEFPKEGPSILRIQQVVRGDSAAYFCASSGVKDTQYFGPGTRLTVL.

This clonotype was counted a few times. The gene calls are TRBV5-1 and TRBJ2-1, with 9 bases fitting TRBD2. Germline V gene sequence: CDR1 SGHRS, CDR2 YFSETQ. The CDR3 contains 15 residues. Trimming took 0 bases from V and 8 from J; bases not matched to a gene: 6. This chain's CDR3 is CASSLAWSSGDEQFF. The CDR3 nucleotides are TGCGCCAGCAGCTTGGCTTGGTCTAGCGGGGATGAGCAGTTCTTC.

Only a few counts were recorded for this clonotype. This chain joins TRBV12-3 or TRBV12-4 and TRBJ2-6; D remains unclear. CDR3 length equals 12 residues. The ends were cut back, 6 bases at V and 5 bases at J, with 5 bases in the middle. CDR3 sequence (DNA): TGTGCCAGCAGCCCCTGGGCCAACGTCCTGACTTTC. Translation: CASSPWANVLTF.

The chain links TRBV20-1 to TRBJ1-4; D uncertain. The V end lost 6 bases, the J end lost 6 bases, and 17 bases lay between the germline ends. Germline CDR1 DFQATT, CDR2 SNEGSKA (reference sequence). The CDR3 extends over 14 amino acids. As DNA, the CDR3 is TGCAGTGCCACCCTGGCTGCCTTGGATGAAAAACTGTTTTTT. Protein sequence: CSATLAALDEKLFF.